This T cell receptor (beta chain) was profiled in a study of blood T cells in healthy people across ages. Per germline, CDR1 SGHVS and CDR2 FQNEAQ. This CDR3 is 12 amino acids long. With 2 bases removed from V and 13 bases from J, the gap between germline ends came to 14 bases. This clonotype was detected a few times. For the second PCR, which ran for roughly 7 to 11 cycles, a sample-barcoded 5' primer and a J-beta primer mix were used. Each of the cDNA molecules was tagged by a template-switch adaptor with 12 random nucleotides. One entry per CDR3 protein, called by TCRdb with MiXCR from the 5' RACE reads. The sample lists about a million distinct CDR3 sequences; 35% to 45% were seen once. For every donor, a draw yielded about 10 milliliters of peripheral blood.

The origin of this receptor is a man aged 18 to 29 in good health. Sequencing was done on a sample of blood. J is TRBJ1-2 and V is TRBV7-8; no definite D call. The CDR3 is CASSLNAPRVTF. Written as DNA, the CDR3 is TGTGCCAGCAGCTTAAACGCGCCGCGAGTCACCTTC.